The clone carrying this TCR beta chain was seen many times. This record belongs to a study of T cells after yellow fever vaccination. Looking at the study overall: Investigators used CD3, CD45RA, CCR7 and CD95 to sort the EM, EMRA, CM and Tscm memory subsets.

MiXCR was run by TCRdb on the 5' RACE reads, yielding one entry per CDR3 protein. There are more than 25,000 distinct CDR3 sequences in the sample; 5.5% to 8% occur only once, and more than 20% lies in the top ten. Trimming shortened V by 2 bases and J by 3 bases, and 7 bases separated the two germline ends. The CDR3 has 12 residues. Germline lookup yields CDR1 SQVTM and CDR2 ANQGSEA. The TCR was taken from a young man who received the YFV17D yellow fever vaccine. The rearrangement uses TRBV29-1 and TRBJ2-5, with D perhaps matching TRBD1 (6 bases). This specimen was PBMCs, either bulk or a sorted T-cell subset (CD4+, CD8+, memory, or dextramer-sorted; not recorded which), taken on the day of the yellow fever booster vaccination. CDR3 DNA: TGCAGCGTTGAACCAGGGGAAGAGACCCAGTACTTC. Encoded protein: CSVEPGEETQYF.